A single sample gave rise to the 29 T cell receptor beta chains below, sequenced in a study of beta chain features in type 1 diabetes (dated by TCRdb to 2016 to 2019). Libraries were made using the immunoSEQ multiplex PCR assay. The High Capacity cDNA Reverse Transcription Kit was used to reverse transcribe all of the isolated RNA, meaning that expressed TCRB transcripts were what got sequenced. TCRdb limited this immuneACCESS table to in-frame rearrangements with V and J called. A share of clones is missing; checked studies link under half to unresolved V genes, and the rest is unexplained. Recorded for this sample are fewer than 200,000 clones; around an eighth of them occurred a single time. The top ten clones comprise about 0.66% of the sample. Sequences were obtained from central memory CD4+ T cells from blood. These receptors originate from a woman younger than 30 in good health.

This clone was counted a few times. The J gene is TRBJ1-5, the V gene TRBV19; the D gene is possibly TRBD1 (5 bases). Germline CDR1 LNHDA, CDR2 SQIVND (reference sequence). This CDR3 contains 14 residues. Trimming removed 10 bases at V and 5 bases at J, with 18 bases between. CDR3 amino acids: CATGGTRPDQPQHF. The DNA for the CDR3 is TGTGCCACTGGAGGGACCAGACCAGATCAGCCCCAGCATTTT.

There are a few counts of this clone. The chain combines TRBV25-1 with TRBJ2-2; 7 bases line up with TRBD1. The CDR3 covers 16 residues. CDR1 MGHDK and CDR2 SYGVNS come from the germline V gene. J lost 4 bases, V lost 1 base, and 6 bases had no gene match. CDR3 nucleotide sequence: TGTGCCAGCAGTGAATTGACAGGGTCGGGCACCGGGGAGCTGTTTTTT. Translating gives CASSELTGSGTGELFF.

The gene calls are TRBV5-1 and TRBJ1-1; tentative D call: TRBD1 (5 bases). The germline V gene has CDR1 SGHRS and CDR2 YFSETQ. V was trimmed by 0 bases and J by 1 base, leaving 10 bases between them. The CDR3 spans 15 residues. CDR3 protein: CASSLVQGPNTEAFF. The DNA for the CDR3 is TGCGCCAGCAGCTTGGTCCAGGGTCCGAACACTGAAGCTTTCTTT.

This clone was observed a few times. The chain carries TRBV7-2 and TRBJ2-7; a weak D match, TRBD2 (5 bases). Germline V CDR1 and CDR2: SGHTA, FQGNSA. CDR3 size: 14 residues. With 2 bases removed from V and 3 bases from J, the gap between germline ends came to 11 bases. CDR3 bases: TGTGCCAGCAGCTTACAACCGGGGAACTACGAGCAGTACTTC. Its translation is CASSLQPGNYEQYF.

This clone has just a few counts. The chain uses TRBV30 and TRBJ1-3, with a possible D match to TRBD1 (5 bases). CDR3 size: 14 residues. V was clipped by 5 bases and J by 0 bases, with 11 bases between them. CDR1 is GTSNPN and CDR2 is SVGIG in the germline V gene (reference sequence). In DNA, the CDR3 is TGTGCCTGGGGACATCGCCTCTCTGGAAACACCATATATTTT. This sequence encodes CAWGHRLSGNTIYF.

V gene TRBV6-5 combines with J gene TRBJ2-1; 8 positions match TRBD2. Germline CDR1 MNHEY, CDR2 SVGAGI. This CDR3 is built from 14 residues. After removal of 5 bases from V and 9 bases from J, the junction contained 9 bases not matched to a gene. CDR3 bases: TGTGCCAGCAGTCGGGGACTAGATAACGGTGAGCAGTTCTTC. Translating it yields CASSRGLDNGEQFF.

In this sample, this clone turned up a few times. V gene TRBV7-9 combines with J gene TRBJ2-5; TRBD2 agrees at 15 bases. Looked up from germline, CDR1 is SEHNR and CDR2 is FQNEAQ (reference sequence). The ends lost 8 bases at V and 5 bases at J; junction bases unmatched: 6. The CDR3 runs to 15 residues. CDR3 sequence reads: CASRTSGRAQETQYF. Here the CDR3 DNA reads TGTGCCAGCCGGACTAGCGGGAGGGCCCAGGAGACCCAGTACTTC.

This sequence joins TRBV13 and TRBJ2-7; 8 bases are a match to TRBD1. Trimming cost V 3 bases and J 6 bases; bases outside gene matches: 4. CDR3 length: 13 amino acids. Germline lookup yields CDR1 PRHDT and CDR2 FYEKMQ (reference sequence). CDR3 DNA: TGTGCCAGCAGCTTGGACAGGGCTCGCGAGCAGTACTTC. This codes for CASSLDRAREQYF. Using reference TRBV13 and TRBJ2-7 for the parts outside the CDR3, the full variable domain is AAGVIQSPRHLIKEKRETATLKCYPIPRHDTVYWYQQGPGQDPQFLISFYEKMQSDKGSIPDRFSAQQFSDYHSELNMSSLELGDSALYFCASSLDRAREQYFGPGTRLTVT.

This chain joins TRBV18 and TRBJ1-5, with 7 bases matching TRBD1. Germline trimming cut 6 bases from V and 2 bases from J; bases unmatched to any gene: 4. CDR3 size: 14 residues. CDR1 is KGHSH and CDR2 is LQKENI in the germline V gene. CDR3: CASSQGVGNQPQHF. In DNA form, the CDR3 reads TGTGCCAGCTCCCAGGGGGTTGGCAATCAGCCCCAGCATTTT.

This clone has just a few counts. The J gene is TRBJ2-3, the V gene TRBV7-7, with 11 bases identical to TRBD2. The germline gives CDR1 SSHAT, CDR2 FNYEAQ (reference sequence). This CDR3 comprises 15 residues. The ends lost 5 bases at V and 0 bases at J; junction bases unmatched: 1. The CDR3 DNA reads as TGTGCCAGCAGCCGGACTAGCGGGAGCACAGATACGCAGTATTTT. Amino acids: CASSRTSGSTDTQYF. Complete variable domain (other parts from reference TRBV7-7 and TRBJ2-3): GAGVSQSPRYKVTKRGQDVTLRCDPISSHATLYWYQQALGQGPEFLTYFNYEAQPDKSGLPSDRFSAERPEGSISTLTIQRTEQRDSAMYRCASSRTSGSTDTQYFGPGTRLTVL.

The chain uses TRBV28 and TRBJ2-7, with D tentatively TRBD2 (6 bases). This CDR3 contains 13 residues. Germline CDR1 MDHEN, CDR2 SYDVKM. Trimming left V 8 bases short and J 5 bases short, with 16 bases between. The CDR3 here is CASLSGVSDEQYF. The CDR3 DNA reads as TGTGCCAGCTTATCGGGAGTTTCCGACGAGCAGTACTTC.

The genes are TRBV5-4 and TRBJ2-7; TRBD1 is a possible D gene (6 bases). CDR3 size: 16 residues. Germline values: CDR1 SGHNT, CDR2 YYREEE (reference sequence). Trimming cost V 0 bases and J 0 bases, with 13 bases left between them. The CDR3, as DNA: TGTGCCAGCAGCTTGGGGGGGCAGTTTAGCTCCTACGAGCAGTACTTC. It is translated as CASSLGGQFSSYEQYF.

Concerning this clone: The junction does not match germline at one end; this may be a read error. The chain recombines TRBV6-1 with TRBJ1-1, with D possibly matching TRBD1 (6 bases). The CDR3 is 12 amino acids. Germline lookup yields CDR1 MNHNS and CDR2 SASEGT. CDR3 nucleotides: TGCCAAATCAAGGGGGTTACCACTGAAGCTTTCTTT. It specifies CQIKGVTTEAFF.

V gene TRBV10-3 combines with J gene TRBJ1-5; D perhaps matches TRBD1 (6 bases). Germline-derived CDR1 and CDR2 are ENHRY and SYGVKD. The length of the CDR3 is 13 residues. V was clipped by 4 bases and J by 6 bases, with 10 bases between them. Here the CDR3 DNA reads TGTGCCATCAGTGGGGGGGGCACTCAGCCCCAGCATTTT. As protein: CAISGGGTQPQHF.

This clone came up a few times. The rearrangement uses TRBV7-2 and TRBJ2-7; possibly TRBD2 for D (5 bases). Germline V gene sequence: CDR1 SGHTA, CDR2 FQGNSA. Trimming removed 2 bases at V and 3 bases at J, with 8 bases between. This CDR3 is built from 13 residues. The CDR3 coding sequence is TGTGCCAGCAGCTTACGGGGTAACTACGAGCAGTACTTC. Amino acids: CASSLRGNYEQYF.

This clone was detected only a few times. This sample also contains other DNA sequences that code for the same CDR3. The rearrangement links TRBV5-1 to TRBJ2-7; 10 nucleotides match TRBD1. The germline gives CDR1 SGHRS, CDR2 YFSETQ. This CDR3 spans 15 amino acids. With V trimmed by 0 bases and J by 3 bases, 3 bases remained unmatched. The CDR3 protein is CASSLARTGGYEQYF. CDR3 sequence (DNA): TGCGCCAGCAGCTTGGCCCGGACAGGGGGCTACGAGCAGTACTTC.

The J gene is TRBJ2-1, the V gene TRBV4-1, with 14 bases lining up with TRBD2. Germline lookup yields CDR1 MGHRA and CDR2 YSYEKL. This CDR3 has 17 amino acids. The trim removed 4 bases at V and 6 bases at J, leaving 8 bases unmatched. The CDR3 DNA reads as TGCGCCAGCAGCCCCCTAGGACTAGCGGGAGGACGCAATGAGCAGTTCTTC. It encodes CASSPLGLAGGRNEQFF.

The chain links TRBV28 to TRBJ1-2; D is possibly TRBD1 (5 bases). The CDR3 has 13 amino acids. Trimming stripped 6 bases from V and 8 bases from J, with 16 bases between. Per the germline V gene, CDR1 is MDHEN and CDR2 is SYDVKM. As DNA, the CDR3 is TGTGCCAGCAGAGAGGCGGGGAAGGGGGGCTACACCTTC. This encodes CASREAGKGGYTF.

Ten or more counts support this clone. This rearrangement joins TRBV5-5 to TRBJ2-1, with D maybe TRBD2 (6 bases). In germline, CDR1 is SGHKS, CDR2 YYEKEE (reference sequence). Deletions cut 0 bases from V and 7 bases from J, with 14 bases between. This CDR3 has 15 residues. DNA of the CDR3: TGTGCCAGCAGCTTGGGGGGCGGGAACTTTAATGAGCAGTTCTTC. This translates into CASSLGGGNFNEQFF.

The chain combines TRBV2 with TRBJ2-3; 7 nucleotides align to TRBD1. V shed 2 bases, J shed 6 bases, and the junction held 8 bases outside the gene matches. Germline CDR1 reads SNHLY; CDR2 reads FYNNEI. The CDR3 runs 15 residues. CDR3 nucleotides: TGTGCCAGCAGTGAAAGGTCGGGACAGATGGATACGCAGTATTTT. This codes for CASSERSGQMDTQYF.

The chain combines TRBV29-1 with TRBJ2-3; unclear D gene. The CDR3 spans 12 residues. V was trimmed by 5 bases and J by 11 bases, leaving 17 bases between them. Germline loops: CDR1 SQVTM, CDR2 ANQGSEA. The CDR3 DNA follows: TGCAGCGTTACCAACCCAGATCTGAAGCAGTATTTT. It yields the protein CSVTNPDLKQYF.

This clone was seen more than once but under ten times. This sequence joins TRBV4-2 and TRBJ1-5, with TRBD1 identical over 12 bases. This CDR3 has 17 amino acids. Unmatched junction bases numbered 9, after V lost 2 bases and J lost 7 bases. Germline CDR1 LGHNA, CDR2 YNFKEQ. In nucleotides, the CDR3 is TGTGCCAGCAGCCAATCGGGACAGGGGGCTGTCGGGCAGCCCCAGCATTTT. Residues: CASSQSGQGAVGQPQHF.

This clone was seen a handful of times. This chain links TRBV6-5 with TRBJ2-4; 10 bases are a match to TRBD1. CDR3 length: 15 residues. V gave up 5 bases and J gave up 7 bases; unmatched junction bases: 8. Germline loops: CDR1 MNHEY, CDR2 SVGAGI. CDR3 protein: CASSGGQGSMNIQYF. As DNA, the CDR3 is TGTGCCAGCAGTGGGGGACAGGGGAGTATGAACATTCAGTACTTC.

This clone has just a few counts. The V and J genes are TRBV27 and TRBJ2-1; perhaps TRBD1 as D (6 bases). V was clipped by 2 bases and J by 6 bases, with 14 bases between them. Germline V gene sequence: CDR1 MNHEY, CDR2 SMNVEV (reference sequence). CDR3 length: 15 residues. The CDR3 DNA reads as TGTGCCAGCAGTTTAATGGGGGCGCCGGGCAATGAGCAGTTCTTC. Translating gives CASSLMGAPGNEQFF.

The J gene is TRBJ1-1, the V gene TRBV25-1; 7 nucleotides match TRBD1. Per germline, CDR1 MGHDK and CDR2 SYGVNS. The CDR3 runs 12 residues. The trim removed 8 bases at V and 6 bases at J, leaving 6 bases unmatched. The CDR3 is CASQRQGAEAFF. CDR3 nucleotide sequence: TGTGCCAGCCAGAGACAGGGCGCTGAAGCTTTCTTT.

This clone was observed a handful of times. This chain connects TRBV7-9 to TRBJ1-4; the match to TRBD1 covers 7 bases. The CDR3 spans 15 residues. With V trimmed by 0 bases and J by 4 bases, 2 bases remained unmatched. The germline V gene encodes CDR1 SEHNR and CDR2 FQNEAQ (reference sequence). In nucleotides, the CDR3 is TGTGCCAGCAGCTTAGCAAGGGGGCATAATGAAAAACTGTTTTTT. This gives the protein CASSLARGHNEKLFF.

The chain employs TRBV7-2 and TRBJ2-1, with TRBD1 identical over 9 bases. V shed 4 bases, J shed 15 bases, and the junction held 13 bases outside the gene matches. CDR1 and CDR2 (germline): SGHTA, FQGNSA. CDR3 length: 14 residues. The CDR3 coding sequence is TGTGCCAGCAGCTCACCGGGACAGGGACGCGGTTCGTTCTTC. This sequence encodes CASSSPGQGRGSFF.

This clone was seen a handful of times. The rearrangement joins TRBV7-6 to TRBJ2-3; D possibly corresponds to TRBD2 (5 bases). CDR1 and CDR2 (germline): SGHVS, FNYEAQ. V was trimmed by 1 base and J by 0 bases, leaving 11 bases between them. This CDR3 region has 16 residues. Here the CDR3 DNA reads TGTGCCAGCAGCTTAGTGGCTAGCTTAAGCACAGATACGCAGTATTTT. This encodes CASSLVASLSTDTQYF.

V and J are TRBV28 and TRBJ2-2; D perhaps matches TRBD2 (5 bases). V was clipped by 2 bases and J by 5 bases, with 6 bases between them. CDR3 length: 13 residues. Germline CDR1 is MDHEN and CDR2 is SYDVKM. The CDR3 sequence is CASSLPGTGELFF. The CDR3 DNA is TGTGCCAGCAGTTTACCGGGAACCGGGGAGCTGTTTTTT.